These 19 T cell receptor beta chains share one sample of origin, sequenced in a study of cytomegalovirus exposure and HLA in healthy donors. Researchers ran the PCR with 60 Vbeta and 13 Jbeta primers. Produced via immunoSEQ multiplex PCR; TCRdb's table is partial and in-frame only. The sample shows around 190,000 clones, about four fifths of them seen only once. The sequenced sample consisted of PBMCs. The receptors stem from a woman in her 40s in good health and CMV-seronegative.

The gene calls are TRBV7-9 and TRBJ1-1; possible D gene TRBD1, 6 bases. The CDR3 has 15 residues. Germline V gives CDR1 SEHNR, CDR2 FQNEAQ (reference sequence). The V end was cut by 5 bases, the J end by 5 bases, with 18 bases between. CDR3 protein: CASSPYRDKGTEAFF. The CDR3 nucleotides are TGTGCCAGCAGCCCCTACAGGGATAAGGGGACTGAAGCTTTCTTT. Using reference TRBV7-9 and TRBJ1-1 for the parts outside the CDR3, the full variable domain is DTGVSQNPRHKITKRGQNVTFRCDPISEHNRLYWYRQTLGQGPEFLTYFQNEAQLEKSRLLSDRFSAERPKGSFSTLEIQRTEQGDSAMYLCASSPYRDKGTEAFFGQGTRLTVV.

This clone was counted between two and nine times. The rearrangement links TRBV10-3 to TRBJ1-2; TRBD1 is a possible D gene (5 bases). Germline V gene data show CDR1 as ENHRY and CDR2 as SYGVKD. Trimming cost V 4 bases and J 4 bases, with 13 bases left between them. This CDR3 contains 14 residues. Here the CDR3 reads CAISAPGITYGYTF. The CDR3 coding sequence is TGTGCCATCAGTGCCCCAGGGATTACCTATGGCTACACCTTC.

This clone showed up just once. This CDR3 is CASSLALGGTRYYGYTF. The CDR3 nucleotides read TGTGCCAGCAGCTTAGCGTTGGGCGGGACGCGATACTATGGCTACACCTTC. The chain carries TRBV7-9 and TRBJ1-2; D is perhaps TRBD1 (5 bases). Germline CDR1 reads SEHNR; CDR2 reads FQNEAQ (reference sequence). CDR3 size: 17 residues. The germline V and J ends were trimmed by 0 bases and 3 bases, with 17 bases remaining between them.

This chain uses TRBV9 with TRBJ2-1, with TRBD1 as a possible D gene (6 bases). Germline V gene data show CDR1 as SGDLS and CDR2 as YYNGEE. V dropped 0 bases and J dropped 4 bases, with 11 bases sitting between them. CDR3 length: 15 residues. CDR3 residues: CASSVAEGEYNEQFF. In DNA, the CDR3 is TGTGCCAGCAGCGTAGCCGAGGGGGAGTACAATGAGCAGTTCTTC.

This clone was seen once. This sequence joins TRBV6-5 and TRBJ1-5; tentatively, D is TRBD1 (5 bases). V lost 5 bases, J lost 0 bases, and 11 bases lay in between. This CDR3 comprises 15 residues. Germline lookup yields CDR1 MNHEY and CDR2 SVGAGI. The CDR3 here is CASSHRRDSNQPQHF. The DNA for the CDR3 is TGTGCCAGCAGTCACAGGCGGGATAGCAATCAGCCCCAGCATTTT.

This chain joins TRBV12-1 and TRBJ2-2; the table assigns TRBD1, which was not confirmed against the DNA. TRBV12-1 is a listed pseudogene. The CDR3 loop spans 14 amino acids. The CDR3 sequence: CASSSDRGSGELFF. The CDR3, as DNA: TGTGCCAGCAGCTCGGACAGGGGGTCCGGGGAGCTGTTTTTT.

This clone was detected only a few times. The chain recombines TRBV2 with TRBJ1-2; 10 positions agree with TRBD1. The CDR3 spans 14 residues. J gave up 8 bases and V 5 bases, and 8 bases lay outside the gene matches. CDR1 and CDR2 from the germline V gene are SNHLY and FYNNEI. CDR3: CASSQGTGALGYTF. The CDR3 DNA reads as TGTGCCAGCAGTCAAGGGACAGGGGCGCTCGGCTACACCTTC.

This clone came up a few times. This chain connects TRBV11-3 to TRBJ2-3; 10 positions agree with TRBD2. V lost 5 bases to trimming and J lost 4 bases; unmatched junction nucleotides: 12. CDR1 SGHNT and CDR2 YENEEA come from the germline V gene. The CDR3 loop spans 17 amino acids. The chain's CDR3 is CASSAPLAGDESDTQYF. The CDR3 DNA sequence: TGTGCCAGCAGCGCGCCTCTAGCGGGAGATGAATCAGATACGCAGTATTTT.

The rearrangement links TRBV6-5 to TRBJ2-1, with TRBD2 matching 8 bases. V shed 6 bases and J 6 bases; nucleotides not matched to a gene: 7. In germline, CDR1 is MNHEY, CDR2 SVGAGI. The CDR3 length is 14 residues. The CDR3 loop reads CASSRAGVTNEQFF. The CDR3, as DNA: TGTGCCAGCAGCAGAGCGGGGGTAACCAATGAGCAGTTCTTC.

CDR3 nucleotide sequence: TGTGCCTGGAGTCGGTGGGGCAACTACGAGCAGTACTTC. Translated, it gives CAWSRWGNYEQYF. The chain combines TRBV30 with TRBJ2-7; weak D call: TRBD1 (5 bases). Germline V gives CDR1 GTSNPN, CDR2 SVGIG (reference sequence). The germline V and J ends were trimmed by 2 bases and 3 bases, with 11 bases remaining between them. This CDR3 comprises 13 residues.

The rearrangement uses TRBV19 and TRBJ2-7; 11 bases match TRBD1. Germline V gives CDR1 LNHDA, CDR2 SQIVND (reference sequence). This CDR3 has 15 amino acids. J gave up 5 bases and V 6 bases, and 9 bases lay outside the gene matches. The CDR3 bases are TGTGCCAGTAGCCCCGGGACAGGGGGTGTGAACGAGCAGTACTTC. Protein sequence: CASSPGTGGVNEQYF.

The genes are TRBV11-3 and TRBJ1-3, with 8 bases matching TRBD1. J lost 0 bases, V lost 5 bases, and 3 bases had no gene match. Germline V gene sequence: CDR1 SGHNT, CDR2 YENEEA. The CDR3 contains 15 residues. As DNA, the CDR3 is TGTGCCAGCAGCGTTACAGGGGGCTCTGGAAACACCATATATTTT. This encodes CASSVTGGSGNTIYF.

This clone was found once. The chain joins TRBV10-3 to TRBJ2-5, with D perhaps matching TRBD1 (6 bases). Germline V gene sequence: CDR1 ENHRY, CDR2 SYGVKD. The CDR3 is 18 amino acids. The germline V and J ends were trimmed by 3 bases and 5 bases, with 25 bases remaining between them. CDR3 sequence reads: CAISDPRLDTGLGETQYF. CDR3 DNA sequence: TGTGCCATCAGTGACCCTCGCCTCGATACAGGGTTAGGGGAGACCCAGTACTTC.

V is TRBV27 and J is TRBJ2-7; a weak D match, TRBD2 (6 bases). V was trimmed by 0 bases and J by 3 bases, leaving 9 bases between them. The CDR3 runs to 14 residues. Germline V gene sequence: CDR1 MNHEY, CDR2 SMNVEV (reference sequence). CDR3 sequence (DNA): TGTGCCAGCAGTTTATCGCGGAGGGGCTACGAGCAGTACTTC. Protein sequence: CASSLSRRGYEQYF.

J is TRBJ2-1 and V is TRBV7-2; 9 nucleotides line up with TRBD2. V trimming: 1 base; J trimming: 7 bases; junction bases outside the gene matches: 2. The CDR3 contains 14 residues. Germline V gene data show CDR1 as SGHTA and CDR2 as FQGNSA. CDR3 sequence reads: CASSLVTSGNEQFF. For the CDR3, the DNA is TGTGCCAGCAGCTTAGTTACTAGCGGGAATGAGCAGTTCTTC.

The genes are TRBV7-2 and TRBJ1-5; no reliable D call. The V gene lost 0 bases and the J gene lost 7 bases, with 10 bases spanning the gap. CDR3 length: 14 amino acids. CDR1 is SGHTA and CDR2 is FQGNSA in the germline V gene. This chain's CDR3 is CASSLASLRQPQHF. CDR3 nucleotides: TGTGCCAGCAGCTTAGCTAGCCTCAGACAGCCCCAGCATTTT. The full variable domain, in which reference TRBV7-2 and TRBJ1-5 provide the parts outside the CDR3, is GAGVSQSPSNKVTEKGKDVELRCDPISGHTALYWYRQSLGQGLEFLIYFQGNSAPDKSGLPSDRFSAERTGGSVSTLTIQRTQQEDSAVYLCASSLASLRQPQHFGDGTRLSIL.

The CDR3 DNA sequence: TGTGCCAGTAGTATAAGAGTAAGACAGATCGCCCAGGGAGGGACTGAAGCTTTCTTT. This codes for CASSIRVRQIAQGGTEAFF. The chain has TRBV19 and TRBJ1-1; D possibly corresponds to TRBD1 (5 bases). This CDR3 has 19 residues. Between the trimmed V and J ends, which lost 2 bases and 5 bases, there was a span of 27 bases. Germline assignment: CDR1 LNHDA and CDR2 SQIVND (reference sequence).

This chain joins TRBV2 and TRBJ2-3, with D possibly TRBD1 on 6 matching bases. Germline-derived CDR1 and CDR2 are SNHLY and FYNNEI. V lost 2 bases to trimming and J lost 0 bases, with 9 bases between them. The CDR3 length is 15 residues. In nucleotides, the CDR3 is TGTGCCAGCAGTGAACGCGACAGGAGCACAGATACGCAGTATTTT. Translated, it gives CASSERDRSTDTQYF.

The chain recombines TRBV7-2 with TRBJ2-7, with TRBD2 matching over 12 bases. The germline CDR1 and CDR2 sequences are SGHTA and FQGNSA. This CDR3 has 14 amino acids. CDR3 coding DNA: TGTGCCAGCAGCTTACTCCTAGCGGGAGGGCCGGGAGACGTC. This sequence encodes CASSLLLAGGPGDV.